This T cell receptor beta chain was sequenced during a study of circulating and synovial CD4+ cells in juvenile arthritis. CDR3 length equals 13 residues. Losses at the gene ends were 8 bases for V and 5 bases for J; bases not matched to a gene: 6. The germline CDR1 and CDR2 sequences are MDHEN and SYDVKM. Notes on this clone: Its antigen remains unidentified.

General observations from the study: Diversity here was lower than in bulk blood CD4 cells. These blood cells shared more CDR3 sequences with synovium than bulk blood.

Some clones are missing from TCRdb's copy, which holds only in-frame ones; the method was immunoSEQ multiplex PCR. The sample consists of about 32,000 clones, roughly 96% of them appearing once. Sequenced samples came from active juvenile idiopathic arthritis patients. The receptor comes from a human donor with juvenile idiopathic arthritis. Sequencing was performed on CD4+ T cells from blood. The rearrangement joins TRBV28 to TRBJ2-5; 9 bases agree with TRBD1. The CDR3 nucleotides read TGTGCCAGCGTTAGACAGGGGGGGGAGACCCAGTACTTC. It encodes CASVRQGGETQYF.